Listed here is a single TCR beta chain. The antigen remains unidentified. Germline-derived CDR1 and CDR2 are SGHVS and FNYEAQ. With V trimmed by 4 bases and J by 5 bases, 11 bases remained unmatched. The CDR3 loop spans 17 amino acids. This entry is derived from a study of shared clonotypes between healthy human individuals. Study information: CD4 naive cells filled three plates per donor, CD4 memory three, CD8 naive two and CD8 memory one.

Broader study findings: With few donors, the genetic and exposure-history diversity represented was limited. Shared clonotypes: 4.5% to 5% naive CD4, around 3.5% naive CD8, about 2.5% memory CD4, over 0.3% memory CD8.

The protocol was immunoSEQ multiplex PCR, while the TCRdb copy is restricted to in-frame clones and leaves out a portion. Among about a million clones listed, about three quarters were seen once. This receptor was obtained from a man aged 18 to 30 in good health. The chain couples TRBV7-6 to TRBJ2-5; 12 bases are a match to TRBD1. Sequencing input: memory CD4+ T cells sorted from blood. Subset specified: CD45RA-negative fraction. The CDR3 is CASSSNPRDRGRETQYF. DNA of the CDR3: TGTGCCAGCAGCTCGAACCCCAGGGACAGGGGGCGGGAGACCCAGTACTTC.